These 2 T cell receptor beta chains were sequenced from one sample in a study of blood T cell repertoires in COVID-19. Profiling relied on immunoSEQ multiplex PCR, and the TCRdb table lists in-frame clones only, not all of them. The table shows hundreds of thousands of clones, with around 89% occurring only once. The sample taken for sequencing was PBMCs or T cells enriched from blood (not recorded which). All receptors derive from a woman under 30 who had recovered from COVID-19.

This rearrangement joins TRBV23-1 to TRBJ2-7; possible D gene TRBD1, 6 bases. TRBV23-1 is treated as an ORF (open reading frame) with a function not yet certain. This CDR3 has 14 amino acids. The germline V and J ends were trimmed by 3 bases and 6 bases, with 15 bases remaining between them. The CDR3 region has the DNA TGCGCCAGCAGTCAGAGGGTTTGGGGGCTCGAGCAGTACTTC. Its translation: CASSQRVWGLEQYF.

V is TRBV4-1 and J is TRBJ1-2, with no clear D. CDR1 and CDR2 (germline): MGHRA, YSYEKL. This CDR3 has 15 amino acids. The V and J ends lost 0 bases and 1 base respectively, with 9 bases between them. The CDR3 region has the DNA TGCGCCAGCAGCCAAGAGCCCCAGGTTAACTATGGCTACACCTTC. It specifies CASSQEPQVNYGYTF.